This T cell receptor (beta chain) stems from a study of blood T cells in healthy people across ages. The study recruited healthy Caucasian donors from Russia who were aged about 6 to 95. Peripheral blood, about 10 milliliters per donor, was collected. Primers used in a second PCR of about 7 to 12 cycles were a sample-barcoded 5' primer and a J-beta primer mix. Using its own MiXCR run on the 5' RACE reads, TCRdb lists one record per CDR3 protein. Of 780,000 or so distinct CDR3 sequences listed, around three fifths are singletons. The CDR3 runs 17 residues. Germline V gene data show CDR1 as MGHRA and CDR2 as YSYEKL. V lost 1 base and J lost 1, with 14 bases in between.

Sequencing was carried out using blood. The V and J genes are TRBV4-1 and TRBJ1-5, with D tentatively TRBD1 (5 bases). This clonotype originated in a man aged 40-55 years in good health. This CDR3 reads CASSQVLGELSNQPQHF. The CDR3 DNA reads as TGCGCCAGCAGCCAAGTTTTAGGGGAATTGAGCAATCAGCCCCAGCATTTT.